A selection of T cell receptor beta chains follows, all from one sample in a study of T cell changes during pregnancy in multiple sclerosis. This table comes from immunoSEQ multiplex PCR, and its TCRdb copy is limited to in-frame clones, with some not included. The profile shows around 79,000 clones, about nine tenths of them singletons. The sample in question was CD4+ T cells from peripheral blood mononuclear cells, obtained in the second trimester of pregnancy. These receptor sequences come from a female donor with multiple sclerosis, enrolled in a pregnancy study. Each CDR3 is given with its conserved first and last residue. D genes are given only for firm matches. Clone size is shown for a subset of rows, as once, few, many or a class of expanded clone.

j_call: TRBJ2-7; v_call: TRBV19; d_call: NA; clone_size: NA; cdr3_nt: TGTGCCAGTAGTCCTCGACAAGTTTACGAGCAGTACTTC; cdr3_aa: CASSPRQVYEQYF
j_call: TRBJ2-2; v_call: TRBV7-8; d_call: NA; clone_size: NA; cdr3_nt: TGTGCCAGCAGCTTAGGGTCGGGAGCGGATCCCAGCGGGGAGCTGTTTTTT; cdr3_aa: CASSLGSGADPSGELFF
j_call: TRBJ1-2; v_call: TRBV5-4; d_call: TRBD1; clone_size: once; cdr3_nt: TGTGCCAGCAGCTTCCCGGACAGGGAGGTTGGTGGCTACACCTTC; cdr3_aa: CASSFPDREVGGYTF
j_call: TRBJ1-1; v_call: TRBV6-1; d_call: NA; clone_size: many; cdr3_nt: TGTGCCAGCAGTGTCAGGATGAACACTGAAGCTTTCTTT; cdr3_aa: CASSVRMNTEAFF
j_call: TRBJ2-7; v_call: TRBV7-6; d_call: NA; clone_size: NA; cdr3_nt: TGTGCCAGCAGCTTTGGGGGCCGCTACGAGCAGTACTTC; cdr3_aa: CASSFGGRYEQYF
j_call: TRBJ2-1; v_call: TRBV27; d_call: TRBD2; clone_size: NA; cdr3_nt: TGTGCCAGCAGTCCATTCGGACTAGCGAATGAGCAGTTCTTC; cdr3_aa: CASSPFGLANEQFF
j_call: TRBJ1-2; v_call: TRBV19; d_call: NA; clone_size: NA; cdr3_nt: TGTGCCAGTCGGAGTCTGGCTCCGTATGGCTACACCTTC; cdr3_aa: CASRSLAPYGYTF
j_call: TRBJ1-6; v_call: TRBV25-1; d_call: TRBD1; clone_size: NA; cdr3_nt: TGTGCCAGCAGTGACTGGCCGGGGACAGGAGAAAATTCACCCCTCCACTTT; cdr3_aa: CASSDWPGTGENSPLHF
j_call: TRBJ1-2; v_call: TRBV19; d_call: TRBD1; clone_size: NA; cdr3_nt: TGTGCCAGTAGACATCCGGGACAGGAGGGGAATGGCTACACCTTC; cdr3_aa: CASRHPGQEGNGYTF
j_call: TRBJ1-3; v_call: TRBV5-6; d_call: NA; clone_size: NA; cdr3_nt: TGTGCCAGCAGCCCCCCTGGGACTGCTGGAAACACCATATATTTT; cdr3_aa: CASSPPGTAGNTIYF
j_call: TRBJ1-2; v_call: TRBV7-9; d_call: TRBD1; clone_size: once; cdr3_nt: TGTGCCGGCCGTCCGGCGGACAGGCCTTATGGCTACACCTTC; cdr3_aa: CAGRPADRPYGYTF
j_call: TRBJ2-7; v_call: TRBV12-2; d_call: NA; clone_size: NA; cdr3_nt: TGTGCAAGTCGCCTTGACACCACCTACGAGCAGTACTTC; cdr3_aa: CASRLDTTYEQYF
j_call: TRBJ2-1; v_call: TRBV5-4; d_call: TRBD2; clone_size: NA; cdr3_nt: TGTGCCAGCAGGAGGGGACTAGCGGGAGGGGGGTTCTACAATGAGCAGTTCTTC; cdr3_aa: CASRRGLAGGGFYNEQFF
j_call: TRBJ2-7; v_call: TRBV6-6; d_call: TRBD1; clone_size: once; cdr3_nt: TGTGCCAGCAGTTACTCCCTAGGGGGACAGGGAGAGTACTTC; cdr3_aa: CASSYSLGGQGEYF
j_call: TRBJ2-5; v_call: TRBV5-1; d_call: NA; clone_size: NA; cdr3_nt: TGCGCCAGCAGCTTGGCGCAGGTGGTGGAGACCCAGTACTTC; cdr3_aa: CASSLAQVVETQYF
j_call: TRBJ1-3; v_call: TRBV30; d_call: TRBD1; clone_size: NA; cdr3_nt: TGTGCCTGGAGCTCCGGGACAGGCCGATACTCTGGAAACACCATATATTTT; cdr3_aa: CAWSSGTGRYSGNTIYF
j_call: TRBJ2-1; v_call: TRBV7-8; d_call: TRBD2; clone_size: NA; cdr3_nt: TGTGCCAGCAGCTTCGGACTAGCGGGACCCAATGAGCAGTTCTTC; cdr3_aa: CASSFGLAGPNEQFF
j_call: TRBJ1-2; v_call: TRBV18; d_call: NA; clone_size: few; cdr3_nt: TGTGCCAGCTCACCTGCAGGGGTTGGCTACACCTTC; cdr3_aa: CASSPAGVGYTF
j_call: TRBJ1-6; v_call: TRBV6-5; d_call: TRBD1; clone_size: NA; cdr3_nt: TGTGCCAGCAGTCGGGACAGAAATTCACCCCTCCACTTT; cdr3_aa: CASSRDRNSPLHF
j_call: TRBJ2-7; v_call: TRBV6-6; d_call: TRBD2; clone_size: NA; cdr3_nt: TGTGCCAGCAGTTACATCCCAAGACTAGCGGGCTACGAGCAGTACTTC; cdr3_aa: CASSYIPRLAGYEQYF
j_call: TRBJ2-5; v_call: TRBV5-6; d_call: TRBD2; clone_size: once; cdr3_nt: TGTGCCAGCAGTTCTAACATGGGGACTAGACAGTACCAAGAGACCCAGTACTTC; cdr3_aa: CASSSNMGTRQYQETQYF
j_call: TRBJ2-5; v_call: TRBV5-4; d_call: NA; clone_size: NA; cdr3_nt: TGTGCCAGCAGCTCACAGGGCTTGGAGACCCAGTACTTC; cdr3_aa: CASSSQGLETQYF
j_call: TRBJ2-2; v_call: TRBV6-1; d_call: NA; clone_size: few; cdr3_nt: TGTGCCAGCAGGAGGGAGGATCGCACCGGGGAGCTGTTTTTT; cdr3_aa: CASRREDRTGELFF
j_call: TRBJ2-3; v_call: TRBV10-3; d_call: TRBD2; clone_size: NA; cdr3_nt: TGTGCCATCAGTACTCTAGGCGGGAGAACAGATACGCAGTATTTT; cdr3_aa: CAISTLGGRTDTQYF
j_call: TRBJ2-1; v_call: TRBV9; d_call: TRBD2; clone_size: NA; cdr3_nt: TGTGCCAGCAGCGTAGTCGGAGCGGGGGCCTACAATGAGCAGTTCTTC; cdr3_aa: CASSVVGAGAYNEQFF
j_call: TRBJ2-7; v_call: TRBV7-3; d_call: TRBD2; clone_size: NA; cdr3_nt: TGTGCCAGCAGCTTAGGGGGCGGGAGGGCCAACGAGCAGTACTTC; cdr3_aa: CASSLGGGRANEQYF
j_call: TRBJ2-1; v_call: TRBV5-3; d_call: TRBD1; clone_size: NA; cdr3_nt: TGTGCCAGAAGCCGGCCGGGACAGGATAACAATGAGCAGTTCTTC; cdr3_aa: CARSRPGQDNNEQFF
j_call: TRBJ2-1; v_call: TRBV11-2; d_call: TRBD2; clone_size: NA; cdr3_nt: TGTGCCAGCGGGACTAGCGGATACAATGAGCAGTTCTTC; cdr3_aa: CASGTSGYNEQFF
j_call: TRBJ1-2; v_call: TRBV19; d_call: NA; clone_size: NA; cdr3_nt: TGTGCCAGTACCAGCGCGGCAGCCCCCTATGGCTACACCTTC; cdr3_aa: CASTSAAAPYGYTF
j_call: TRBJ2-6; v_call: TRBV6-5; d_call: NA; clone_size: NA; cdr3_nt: TGTGCCAGCATAGGCCGGGGTGGGGCCAACGTCCTGACTTTC; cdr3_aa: CASIGRGGANVLTF
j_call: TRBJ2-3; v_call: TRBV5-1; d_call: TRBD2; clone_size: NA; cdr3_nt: TGCGCCAGCAGCTTCGAACTAGCGGGAGCTGATACGCAGTATTTT; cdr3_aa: CASSFELAGADTQYF
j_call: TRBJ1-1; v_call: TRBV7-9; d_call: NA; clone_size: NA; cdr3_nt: TGTGCCAGCAGCTTAGAGGCAGGGTCGGGCACTGAAGCTTTCTTT; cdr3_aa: CASSLEAGSGTEAFF
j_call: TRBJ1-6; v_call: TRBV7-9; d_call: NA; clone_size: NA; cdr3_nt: TGTGCCAGCAGCTTAATCGGGGGTGATAATTCACCCCTCCACTTT; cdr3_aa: CASSLIGGDNSPLHF
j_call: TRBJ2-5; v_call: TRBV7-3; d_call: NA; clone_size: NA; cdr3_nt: TGTGCCAGCAGCTTATATGGCTTGCAAGAGACCCAGTACTTC; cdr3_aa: CASSLYGLQETQYF
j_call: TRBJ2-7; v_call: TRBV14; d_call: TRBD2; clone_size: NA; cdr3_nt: TGTGCCAGCACCCAACCGCTAGCGGGAGACCACGAGCAGTACTTC; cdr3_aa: CASTQPLAGDHEQYF
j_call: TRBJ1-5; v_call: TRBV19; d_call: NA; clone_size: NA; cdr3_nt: TGTGCCAGTAGTGGGGGGGCAGGGGAGGATCAGCCCCAGCATTTT; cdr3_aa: CASSGGAGEDQPQHF
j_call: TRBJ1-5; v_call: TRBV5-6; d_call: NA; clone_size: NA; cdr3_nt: TGTGCCAGCAATCTATGGGGTGGGGCCTTCAATCAGCCCCAGCATTTT; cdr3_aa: CASNLWGGAFNQPQHF
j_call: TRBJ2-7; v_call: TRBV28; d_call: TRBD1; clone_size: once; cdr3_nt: TGTGCCAGCAGCCTACCAGGGGGCCCCTACGAGCAGTACTTC; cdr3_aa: CASSLPGGPYEQYF
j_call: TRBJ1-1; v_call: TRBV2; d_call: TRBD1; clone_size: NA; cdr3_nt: TGTGCCAGTGCGGCCGGACAGGTGGGTACTGAAGCTTTCTTT; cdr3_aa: CASAAGQVGTEAFF
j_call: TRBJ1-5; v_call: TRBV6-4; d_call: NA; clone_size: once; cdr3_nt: TGTGCCAGCAGTCAAGCCGGACAAAATCAGCCCCAGCATTTT; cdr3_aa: CASSQAGQNQPQHF
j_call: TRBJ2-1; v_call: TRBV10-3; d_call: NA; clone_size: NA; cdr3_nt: TGTGCCATCACCATAGACTCGGACTCCTACAATGAGCAGTTCTTC; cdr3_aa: CAITIDSDSYNEQFF
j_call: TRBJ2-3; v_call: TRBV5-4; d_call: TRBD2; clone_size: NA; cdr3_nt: TGTGCCAGCAGCTTGCATAGCGGGAGCACAGATACGCAGTATTTT; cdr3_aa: CASSLHSGSTDTQYF
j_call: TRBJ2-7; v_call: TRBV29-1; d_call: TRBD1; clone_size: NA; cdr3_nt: TGCAGCGTACAGGGGCGAGCTAGAGACGAGCAGTACTTC; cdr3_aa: CSVQGRARDEQYF
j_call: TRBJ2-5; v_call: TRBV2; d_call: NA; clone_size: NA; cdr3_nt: TGTGCCAGCAGTGAAATCGCGGGAATAGAGACCCAGTACTTC; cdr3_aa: CASSEIAGIETQYF
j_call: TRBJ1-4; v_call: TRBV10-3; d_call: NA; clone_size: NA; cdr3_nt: TGTGCCATCTTCAAGGACAGATTTAATGAAAAACTGTTTTTT; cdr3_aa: CAIFKDRFNEKLFF